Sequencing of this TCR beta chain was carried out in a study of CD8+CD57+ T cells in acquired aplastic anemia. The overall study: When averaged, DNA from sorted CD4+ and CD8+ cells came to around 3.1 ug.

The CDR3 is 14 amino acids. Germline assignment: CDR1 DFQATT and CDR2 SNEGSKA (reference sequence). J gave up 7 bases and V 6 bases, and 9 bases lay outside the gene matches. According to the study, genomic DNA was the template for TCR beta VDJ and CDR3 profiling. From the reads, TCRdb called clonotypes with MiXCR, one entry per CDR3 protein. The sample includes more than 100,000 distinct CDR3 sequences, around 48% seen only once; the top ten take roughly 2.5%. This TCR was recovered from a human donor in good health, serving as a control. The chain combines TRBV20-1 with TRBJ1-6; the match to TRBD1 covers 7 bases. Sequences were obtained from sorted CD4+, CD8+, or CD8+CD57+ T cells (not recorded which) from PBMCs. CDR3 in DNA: TGCAGTGCCCGGACAGGAAGGCGAAATTCACCCCTCCACTTT. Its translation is CSARTGRRNSPLHF.